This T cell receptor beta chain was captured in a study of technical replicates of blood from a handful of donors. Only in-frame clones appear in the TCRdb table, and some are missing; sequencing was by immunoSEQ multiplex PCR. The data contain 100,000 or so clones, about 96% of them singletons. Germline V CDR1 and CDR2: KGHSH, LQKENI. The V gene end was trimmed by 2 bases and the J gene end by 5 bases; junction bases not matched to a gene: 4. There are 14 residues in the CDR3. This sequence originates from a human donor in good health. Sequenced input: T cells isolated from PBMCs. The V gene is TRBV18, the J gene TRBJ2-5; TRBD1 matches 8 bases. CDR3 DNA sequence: TGTGCCAGCTCACCAAGACAGGGGATGGAGACCCAGTACTTC. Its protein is CASSPRQGMETQYF.